This TCR beta chain was identified during a study of technical replicates of blood from several donors. Germline lookup yields CDR1 SGHNT and CDR2 YYREEE (reference sequence). The CDR3 has 15 amino acids. The ends were cut back, 2 bases at V and 4 bases at J, with 15 bases in the middle. Sequencing used immunoSEQ multiplex PCR; TCRdb keeps in-frame clones, though not all of them. The sample has approximately 100,000 clones, just over 95% seen once. Comments on this clone: Other DNA sequences within the sample encode an identical CDR3.

This sequence originates from a human donor in good health. The specimen sequenced was T cells isolated from PBMCs. The chain recombines TRBV5-4 with TRBJ2-5; D is possibly TRBD1 (6 bases). The CDR3 sequence: CASSFGGGVRETQYF. The CDR3 coding sequence is TGTGCCAGCAGCTTTGGTGGGGGCGTCAGAGAGACCCAGTACTTC. Using reference TRBV5-4 and TRBJ2-5 for the parts outside the CDR3, the full variable domain is ETGVTQSPTHLIKTRGQQVTLRCSSQSGHNTVSWYQQALGQGPQFIFQYYREEENGRGNFPPRFSGLQFPNYSSELNVNALELDDSALYLCASSFGGGVRETQYFGPGTRLLVL.